A single sample is the source of the 28 T cell receptor beta chains below, sequenced in a study of T cell changes during pregnancy in multiple sclerosis. Clones were read by immunoSEQ multiplex PCR, and TCRdb kept only the in-frame ones, dropping some. The sample records more than 90,000 clones, roughly nine tenths being singletons. The sample in question was peripheral blood, obtained in the third trimester of pregnancy. All receptors come from a female donor with multiple sclerosis, enrolled in a pregnancy study.

CDR3 bases: TGTGCCAGCATCGACAGCGTTTACCAAGAGACCCAGTACTTC. This translates into CASIDSVYQETQYF. The rearrangement joins TRBV7-9 to TRBJ2-5, with D perhaps TRBD1 (5 bases). Germline CDR1 SEHNR, CDR2 FQNEAQ (reference sequence). V was cut by 7 bases and J by 0 bases, with 12 bases left in between. CDR3 size: 14 residues.

The chain links TRBV18 to TRBJ2-2; 9 bases line up with TRBD1. Per the germline V gene, CDR1 is KGHSH and CDR2 is LQKENI. This CDR3 region has 16 residues. Unmatched junction bases numbered 5, after V lost 4 bases and J lost 2 bases. The CDR3 protein is CASSLGQGINTGELFF. For the CDR3, the DNA is TGTGCCAGCTCACTCGGACAGGGGATTAACACCGGGGAGCTGTTTTTT.

The rearrangement uses TRBV11-3 and TRBJ2-3; 10 nucleotides align to TRBD2. CDR3 length: 15 residues. J lost 1 base, V lost 4 bases, and 2 bases had no gene match. Germline values: CDR1 SGHNT, CDR2 YENEEA. The CDR3 loop reads CASSSGLAGTDTQYF. CDR3 DNA: TGTGCCAGCAGCTCTGGACTAGCGGGCACAGATACGCAGTATTTT.

The chain has TRBV30 and TRBJ1-5; D is possibly TRBD1 (6 bases). Germline assignment: CDR1 GTSNPN and CDR2 SVGIG (reference sequence). This CDR3 has 13 residues. V shed 3 bases and J shed 5 bases, with 11 bases lying between them. CDR3 in amino acids: CAWSHRDDQPQHF. The CDR3 coding sequence is TGTGCCTGGAGCCACAGGGATGATCAGCCCCAGCATTTT.

The chain links TRBV7-8 to TRBJ1-4; 7 bases line up with TRBD1. CDR1 and CDR2 (germline): SGHVS, FQNEAQ. The CDR3 extends over 15 amino acids. J lost 4 bases, V lost 5 bases, and 7 bases had no gene match. CDR3 sequence: CASSQGDRDNEKLFF. The CDR3 nucleotides read TGTGCCAGCAGCCAAGGGGACAGAGATAATGAAAAACTGTTTTTT.

This chain links TRBV30 with TRBJ2-5; 8 positions match TRBD2. CDR3 size: 16 residues. V lost 1 base, J lost 3 bases, and 10 bases stayed unmatched. Germline V gene data show CDR1 as GTSNPN and CDR2 as SVGIG (reference sequence). The CDR3 coding sequence is TGTGCCTGGAGTGGGACTAGAACCGGGGGGGAAGAGACCCAGTACTTC. Protein product: CAWSGTRTGGEETQYF.

The CDR3 region has the DNA TGTGCCAGCAGCCCGGGGGGGGCTCGGAGGGAGCAGTTCTTC. This encodes CASSPGGARREQFF. The gene calls are TRBV5-4 and TRBJ2-1, with 8 bases identical to TRBD2. Trimming at V came to 4 bases and at J to 10 bases, leaving 10 bases not matched to a gene. CDR1 and CDR2 (germline): SGHNT, YYREEE (reference sequence). This CDR3 comprises 14 residues.

This chain links TRBV5-1 with TRBJ2-3; D gene ambiguous. V dropped 3 bases and J dropped 1 base, with 3 bases sitting between them. CDR3 length equals 12 residues. Germline values: CDR1 SGHRS, CDR2 YFSETQ. CDR3 protein: CASSSGTDTQYF. The CDR3 DNA reads as TGCGCCAGCAGCTCCGGCACAGATACGCAGTATTTT.

J is TRBJ2-3 and V is TRBV5-1; 7 nucleotides align to TRBD1. Germline trimming cut 8 bases from V and 0 bases from J; bases unmatched to any gene: 3. The CDR3 is made up of 13 amino acids. Germline-derived CDR1 and CDR2 are SGHRS and YFSETQ. The CDR3 DNA follows: TGCGCCAGGAAGACAGGGAGCACAGATACGCAGTATTTT. The encoded protein is CARKTGSTDTQYF.

J is TRBJ2-2 and V is TRBV7-9; D is uncertain. Germline V gene sequence: CDR1 SEHNR, CDR2 FQNEAQ (reference sequence). Trimming pared 7 bases from V and 1 base from J, leaving 10 bases between. The CDR3 contains 14 residues. CDR3 nucleotide sequence: TGTGCCAGCAAACCCCACTTGAACACCGGGGAGCTGTTTTTT. This codes for CASKPHLNTGELFF.

This chain connects TRBV10-3 to TRBJ2-3, with D possibly being TRBD2 (6 bases). Germline lookup yields CDR1 ENHRY and CDR2 SYGVKD. With 9 bases removed from V and 2 bases from J, the gap between germline ends came to 15 bases. The CDR3 length is 14 residues. CDR3 in DNA: TGTGCCATTGCGCTAGCGAGCTTCACAGATACGCAGTATTTT. Translation: CAIALASFTDTQYF.

The chain combines TRBV5-1 with TRBJ2-7; D ambiguous. The germline CDR1 and CDR2 sequences are SGHRS and YFSETQ. The CDR3 has 14 amino acids. V was cut by 0 bases and J by 3 bases, with 10 bases left in between. Here the CDR3 reads CASSLGAEFYEQYF. The DNA for the CDR3 is TGCGCCAGCAGCTTGGGGGCAGAATTCTACGAGCAGTACTTC.

DNA for the CDR3: TGTGCCAGCAGGGACAGGGGGCTGGGCACTGAAGCTTTCTTT. Residues: CASRDRGLGTEAFF. The genes are TRBV6-1 and TRBJ1-1; TRBD1 matches at 11 bases. V gave up 6 bases and J gave up 4 bases; unmatched junction bases: 4. The CDR3 sequence is 14 residues long. Germline CDR1 MNHNS, CDR2 SASEGT.

The gene calls are TRBV30 and TRBJ2-1; 8 nucleotides match TRBD2. The junction had 7 bases not matched to a gene; V was cut back by 2 bases and J by 4 bases. The CDR3 contains 15 residues. CDR1 GTSNPN and CDR2 SVGIG come from the germline V gene (reference sequence). The CDR3 DNA reads as TGTGCCTGGAGTAGGACTAGCACTCTTTACAATGAGCAGTTCTTC. Translating gives CAWSRTSTLYNEQFF.

The rearrangement links TRBV7-9 to TRBJ1-6; D is uncertain. Trimming stripped 5 bases from V and 10 bases from J, with 12 bases between. The CDR3 has 13 amino acids. Looked up from germline, CDR1 is SEHNR and CDR2 is FQNEAQ (reference sequence). The CDR3 sequence: CASSRSQNSPLHF. DNA for the CDR3: TGTGCCAGCAGCCGCTCACAGAACTCACCCCTCCACTTT.

This clone was counted once. This chain uses TRBV30 with TRBJ2-1, with 9 positions matching TRBD2. Germline V gene data show CDR1 as GTSNPN and CDR2 as SVGIG (reference sequence). J gave up 8 bases and V 2 bases, and 10 bases lay outside the gene matches. The CDR3 totals 15 residues. The CDR3 loop is CAWSKPGLAGHEQFF. As DNA, the CDR3 is TGTGCCTGGAGTAAACCGGGACTAGCAGGGCATGAGCAGTTCTTC.

The chain joins TRBV6-5 to TRBJ2-3, with D maybe TRBD1 (7 bases). The CDR3 loop spans 15 amino acids. V dropped 0 bases and J dropped 4 bases, with 11 bases sitting between them. The germline V gene encodes CDR1 MNHEY and CDR2 SVGAGI. The CDR3, as DNA: TGTGCCAGCAGTTACTCAGGAGGGGGCGCAGATACGCAGTATTTT. Translated: CASSYSGGGADTQYF.

CDR3 coding DNA: TGTGCCAGCAGTTTCTTTACGGGCCGGAGGCCTGAAGCTTTCTTT. This encodes CASSFFTGRRPEAFF. The chain recombines TRBV28 with TRBJ1-1; no reliable D call. V was trimmed by 3 bases and J by 6 bases, leaving 17 bases between them. The CDR3 extends over 15 amino acids. Germline V gene lookup returns CDR1 MDHEN and CDR2 SYDVKM.

V usage is TRBV11-2 and J usage is TRBJ2-7; 9 nucleotides match TRBD1. V trimming: 6 bases; J trimming: 3 bases; junction bases outside the gene matches: 3. The CDR3 covers 13 residues. CDR1 SGHAT and CDR2 FQNNGV come from the germline V gene. The CDR3 reads CASRGTGLYEQYF. The DNA for the CDR3 is TGTGCCAGCAGGGGGACAGGGCTCTACGAGCAGTACTTC.

This chain connects TRBV5-1 to TRBJ2-1; D may be TRBD2 (5 bases). The CDR3 totals 17 residues. The V gene's germline CDR1 is SGHRS and CDR2 YFSETQ. Trimming removed 0 bases from V and 4 bases from J, with 17 bases in between. CDR3 coding DNA: TGCGCCAGCAGCTTGGGCCGGCTAGCAGCTGCTTACAATGAGCAGTTCTTC. This encodes CASSLGRLAAAYNEQFF.

V and J are TRBV30 and TRBJ2-1; tentatively, D is TRBD1 (7 bases). Germline V gene data show CDR1 as GTSNPN and CDR2 as SVGIG (reference sequence). The ends were cut back, 4 bases at V and 6 bases at J, with 10 bases in the middle. The CDR3 is 12 amino acids. CDR3: CAWTQGGNEQFF. In DNA, the CDR3 is TGTGCCTGGACCCAGGGGGGCAATGAGCAGTTCTTC.

This clone was counted once. V and J are TRBV9 and TRBJ1-4, with D possibly matching TRBD1 (5 bases). This CDR3 has 12 amino acids. In germline, CDR1 is SGDLS, CDR2 YYNGEE. The V and J ends lost 2 bases and 6 bases respectively, with 5 bases between them. CDR3 bases: TGTGCCAGCAGCGTGACAGATGAAAAACTGTTTTTT. Protein sequence: CASSVTDEKLFF.

The chain combines TRBV9 with TRBJ1-5, with 9 bases identical to TRBD1. Trimming removed 4 bases from V and 3 bases from J; junction bases left unmatched: 2. CDR3 length: 14 residues. Germline CDR1 is SGDLS and CDR2 is YYNGEE. In DNA, the CDR3 is TGTGCCAGCAGCCGGACAGGGGACAATCAGCCCCAGCATTTT. This encodes CASSRTGDNQPQHF.

The V call is TRBV30, the J call TRBJ2-5; D remains unclear. V was trimmed by 2 bases and J by 5 bases, leaving 6 bases between them. This CDR3 is 11 amino acids long. From germline, CDR1 is GTSNPN and CDR2 SVGIG (reference sequence). The CDR3 DNA reads as TGTGCCTGGAGTCTCGGGGAGACCCAGTACTTC. This gives the protein CAWSLGETQYF.

The rearrangement links TRBV4-2 to TRBJ2-5; 8 positions match TRBD2. This CDR3 spans 15 amino acids. V shed 1 base, J shed 4 bases, and the junction held 5 bases outside the gene matches. Germline assignment: CDR1 LGHNA and CDR2 YNFKEQ. The DNA of the CDR3 is TGTGCCAGCAGCCAAGGAGGGGCGGGAGGAGAGACCCAGTACTTC. Translation: CASSQGGAGGETQYF.

This chain uses TRBV19 with TRBJ2-5, with 7 bases identical to TRBD2. The CDR3 contains 15 residues. Germline loops: CDR1 LNHDA, CDR2 SQIVND (reference sequence). V dropped 4 bases and J dropped 2; count of bases not matched to a gene: 7. The CDR3 here is CASSRGGTAQETQYF. The DNA of the CDR3 is TGTGCCAGTAGTAGGGGGGGGACTGCACAAGAGACCCAGTACTTC.

The chain recombines TRBV2 with TRBJ2-7; 7 bases align to TRBD1. The CDR3 is 14 residues long. Trimming removed 8 bases from V and 0 bases from J; junction bases left unmatched: 7. CDR1 is SNHLY, CDR2 FYNNEI, per germline. The DNA for the CDR3 is TGTGCCAGCGGCTACGGGACAGTCTCCTACGAGCAGTACTTC. Amino acid sequence: CASGYGTVSYEQYF. Variable domain in full (rest from reference TRBV2 and TRBJ2-7): EPEVTQTPSHQVTQMGQEVILRCVPISNHLYFYWYRQILGQKVEFLVSFYNNEISEKSEIFDDQFSVERPDGSNFTLKIRSTKLEDSAMYFCASGYGTVSYEQYFGPGTRLTVT.

The rearrangement links TRBV7-2 to TRBJ2-1; TRBD2 matches at 8 bases. There are 16 residues in the CDR3. Trimming at V came to 5 bases and at J to 4 bases, leaving 10 bases not matched to a gene. Germline values: CDR1 SGHTA, CDR2 FQGNSA. The CDR3 DNA reads TGTGCCAGCAGCCCCACGGTAGCGGGGCCTTACAATGAGCAGTTCTTC. It translates to CASSPTVAGPYNEQFF.